This TCR beta chain was identified in a study of T cells in Graves' hyperthyroidism and ophthalmopathy. This clonotype was found many times. The investigators amplified TCR beta CDR3 regions from RNA transcripts. RT-PCR in the first round (using the HTBI primer set) targeted the TCR CDR3. TCRdb itself ran the multiplex PCR reads through MiXCR, one entry per CDR3 protein. The sample carries roughly 510,000 distinct CDR3 sequences, around 21% recorded once. The J segment lost 5 bases and the V segment lost 6 bases, leaving 12 bases of the junction unmatched. This CDR3 is built from 14 residues. Germline CDR1 and CDR2: DFQATT and SNEGSKA (reference sequence).

The origin of this receptor is a man aged 18 to 29 with Graves' hyperthyroidism. Input material: blood. This chain connects TRBV20-1 to TRBJ2-5, with 7 bases lining up with TRBD2. The CDR3, as DNA: TGCAGTGCCCAGCACGCGTGGGGGGGGGAGACCCAGTACTTC. Translation: CSAQHAWGGETQYF.